The 2 T cell receptor beta chains listed next were all sequenced from one sample in a study of T cells in Graves' hyperthyroidism and ophthalmopathy. Amplification yielded TCR beta CDR3 regions, with RNA transcripts as the source. The TCR CDR3 first-round RT-PCR relied on the HTBI primer set. TCRdb processed the multiplex PCR reads anew with MiXCR; each CDR3 protein has one entry. The sample contains about half a million distinct CDR3 sequences, about 20% of which appear only once. Sequenced: blood. The receptors were sampled from a man aged 40-55 years with Graves' ophthalmopathy.

This clonotype came up many times. The V and J genes are TRBV9 and TRBJ1-1; D is undetermined. CDR1 is SGDLS and CDR2 is YYNGEE in the germline V gene. This CDR3 contains 14 residues. V was clipped by 0 bases and J by 5 bases, with 11 bases between them. CDR3: CASSVAYRGTEAFF. The CDR3, as DNA: TGTGCCAGCAGCGTAGCTTATCGGGGAACTGAAGCTTTCTTT.

This clonotype was seen more than once but under ten times. The chain joins TRBV12-3 or TRBV12-4 to TRBJ1-4; D uncertain. Trimming left V 5 bases short and J 8 bases short, with 12 bases between. The CDR3 is 13 residues long. DNA of the CDR3: TGTGCCAGCAGTCCCCGGGCGGTCGAAAAACTGTTTTTT. Translated: CASSPRAVEKLFF.